One and the same sample provided the 9 T cell receptor beta chains below, sequenced in a study of blood T cell repertoires in COVID-19. The data were produced by immunoSEQ multiplex PCR, yet TCRdb's version contains in-frame clones alone and is incomplete. The data contain under 250,000 clones, around three quarters of them seen just once; the ten biggest clones take up around 7.3%. The source material was peripheral blood. The receptors originated from a woman in her 70s with acute or convalescent COVID-19.

The V call is TRBV9, the J call TRBJ2-5, with a weak D call TRBD2 (6 bases). The V end lost 2 bases, the J end lost 7 bases, and 15 bases lay between the germline ends. CDR3 size: 14 residues. Looked up from germline, CDR1 is SGDLS and CDR2 is YYNGEE. The DNA for the CDR3 is TGTGCCAGCAGCGTGGGCCTAGGAGGGGCGACCCAGTACTTC. This gives the protein CASSVGLGGATQYF.

This clone is a singleton in its sample. This rearrangement joins TRBV3-1 (or the pseudogene TRBV3-2) to TRBJ2-7; 8 nucleotides align to TRBD2. CDR1 is LGHDT, CDR2 YNNKEL, per germline (reference sequence). The CDR3 has 13 residues. The ends lost 3 bases at V and 2 bases at J; junction bases unmatched: 0. For the CDR3, the DNA is TGTGCCAGCAGCCAGCGGGGGGCCTACGAGCAGTACTTC. This encodes CASSQRGAYEQYF.

This clone has only a few counts. The chain recombines TRBV7-2 with TRBJ1-1; 9 bases line up with TRBD1. With 3 bases clipped from V and 1 base from J, the junction kept 9 bases outside the gene matches. Germline loops: CDR1 SGHTA, CDR2 FQGNSA. This CDR3 region has 17 residues. This CDR3 is CASSFSNPGQGNTEAFF. The CDR3 coding sequence is TGTGCCAGCAGCTTCTCAAATCCGGGACAGGGGAACACTGAAGCTTTCTTT.

The rearrangement joins TRBV4-3 to TRBJ2-3; 8 bases are a match to TRBD1. CDR3 length: 17 amino acids. The junction had 12 bases not matched to a gene; V was cut back by 2 bases and J by 5 bases. Germline-derived CDR1 and CDR2 are LGHNA and YSLEER. In nucleotides, the CDR3 is TGCGCCAGCAGCCAATCCAGGGGGCGATTAACAATAGATACGCAGTATTTT. Translated, it gives CASSQSRGRLTIDTQYF.

The J gene is TRBJ2-3, the V gene TRBV7-3; maybe TRBD2 (6 bases). This CDR3 comprises 13 residues. V was clipped by 3 bases and J by 3 bases, with 7 bases between them. Germline V lookup: CDR1 SGHTA, CDR2 FQGTGA. The CDR3 nucleotides read TGTGCCAGCAGCTTGGGGGGTACAGATACGCAGTATTTT. Its translation: CASSLGGTDTQYF.

The chain links TRBV5-1 to TRBJ1-4; 7 bases align to TRBD1. The J segment lost 4 bases and the V segment lost 4 bases, leaving 7 bases of the junction unmatched. The CDR3 is 15 residues long. The germline V gene has CDR1 SGHRS and CDR2 YFSETQ. This chain's CDR3 is CASSDAGTVNEKLFF. DNA for the CDR3: TGCGCCAGCAGCGACGCCGGGACAGTTAATGAAAAACTGTTTTTT.

This chain links TRBV7-3 with TRBJ2-5; 8 bases match TRBD1. Germline values: CDR1 SGHTA, CDR2 FQGTGA. Unmatched junction bases numbered 10, after V lost 2 bases and J lost 5 bases. CDR3 length: 16 amino acids. This chain's CDR3 is CASSLVSGQGEETQYF. The DNA for the CDR3 is TGTGCCAGCAGCTTAGTTTCAGGACAGGGAGAGGAGACCCAGTACTTC.

This chain uses TRBV5-1 with TRBJ1-5; the D gene is possibly TRBD1 (6 bases). Trimming stripped 0 bases from V and 6 bases from J, with 13 bases between. The CDR3 is made up of 15 amino acids. Germline CDR1 reads SGHRS; CDR2 reads YFSETQ. The CDR3 DNA reads as TGCGCCAGCAGCTTGGGCGGGGGCTCGGGTCAGCCCCAGCATTTT. The encoded protein is CASSLGGGSGQPQHF.

This chain links TRBV7-6 with TRBJ2-3, with D possibly TRBD2 on 6 matching bases. The CDR3 extends over 13 amino acids. V lost 5 bases and J lost 4, with 10 bases in between. Germline V gene data show CDR1 as SGHVS and CDR2 as FNYEAQ. The CDR3: CASSPTGADTQYF. In DNA, the CDR3 is TGTGCCAGCAGCCCCACGGGAGCAGATACGCAGTATTTT.